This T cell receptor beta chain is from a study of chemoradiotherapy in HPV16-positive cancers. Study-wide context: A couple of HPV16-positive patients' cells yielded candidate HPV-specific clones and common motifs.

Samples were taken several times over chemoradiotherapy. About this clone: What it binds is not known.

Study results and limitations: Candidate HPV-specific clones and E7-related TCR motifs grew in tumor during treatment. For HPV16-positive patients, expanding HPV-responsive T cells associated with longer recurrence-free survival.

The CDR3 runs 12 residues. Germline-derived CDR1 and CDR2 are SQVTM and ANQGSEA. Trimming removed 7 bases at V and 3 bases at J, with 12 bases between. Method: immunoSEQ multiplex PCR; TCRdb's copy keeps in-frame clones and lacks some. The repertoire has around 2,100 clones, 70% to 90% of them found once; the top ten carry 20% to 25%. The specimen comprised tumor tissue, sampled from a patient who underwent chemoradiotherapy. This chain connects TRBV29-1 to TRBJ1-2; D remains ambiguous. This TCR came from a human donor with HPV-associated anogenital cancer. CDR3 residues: CSATARYYGYTF. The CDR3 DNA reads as TGCAGCGCCACAGCGAGATACTATGGCTACACCTTC. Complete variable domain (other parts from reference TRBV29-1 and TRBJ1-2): SAVISQKPSRDICQRGTSLTIQCQVDSQVTMMFWYRQQPGQSLTLIATANQGSEATYESGFVIDKFPISRPNLTFSTLTVSNMSPEDSSIYLCSATARYYGYTFGSGTRLTVV.